This TCR beta chain was retrieved from a study of cytotoxic CD8 clonotypes in ibrutinib-treated CLL. Overall study context: Researchers reported 11 relapsed/refractory and 15 treatment-naive patients, roughly 18 of them IGHV unmutated. The study recorded mean values of around 250,000 productive templates and approximately 100,000 productive rearrangements per sample.

Assay: immunoSEQ multiplex PCR; the TCRdb copy retains only in-frame clones and omits some. The table has fewer than 10,000 clones, roughly 71% seen once; the top ten hold roughly 40%. This clone was found a few times. As yet, its antigen is unknown. Points from the study as a whole: Contraction or stability on treatment was seen for public clonotypes, which were uncommon. Progressing and sustained-remission patients had different sampling times.

Germline-derived CDR1 and CDR2 are MDHEN and SYDVKM. V shed 6 bases and J shed 4 bases, with 15 bases lying between them. This CDR3 contains 14 residues. This clonotype originated in a human donor with chronic lymphocytic leukemia. The source was PBMCs, collected before ibrutinib treatment. The chain employs TRBV28 and TRBJ1-1, with a tentative D call TRBD1 (5 bases). CDR3 bases: TGTGCCAGCAGCCCCGGGGGACGAGGCACTGAAGCTTTCTTT. Protein sequence: CASSPGGRGTEAFF.